These T cell receptor beta chains were read from a single sample in a study of blood T cell repertoires in COVID-19. Some clones are missing from TCRdb's copy, which holds only in-frame ones; the method was immunoSEQ multiplex PCR. Of hundreds of thousands of clones listed, about 84% were seen once; the top ten hold around 7%. The sequenced sample consisted of PBMCs or T cells enriched from blood (not recorded which). These receptors came from a woman aged 40 to 55 with acute COVID-19. The CDR3 runs from the conserved cysteine through the conserved F or W. D genes are given only for firm matches. Clone size, where shown, is once, few, many, or a class for clones that have expanded.

DNA,CDR3,size,J,V,D
TGTGCCAGCAGTGTCAATCAGGGGGTACAGCCCCAGCATTTT,CASSVNQGVQPQHF,once,TRBJ1-5,TRBV28,TRBD1
TGTGCCACCGGATCAGGGCCCTATGGCTACACCTTC,CATGSGPYGYTF,-,TRBJ1-2,TRBV15,-
TGTGCCAGCAGCCCCTCTAGGGGCTGGATCACCGCGCAAGAGACCCAGTACTTC,CASSPSRGWITAQETQYF,-,TRBJ2-5,TRBV14,-
TGTGCCAGCGGACAGGGGAATTCACCCCTCCACTTT,CASGQGNSPLHF,-,TRBJ1-6,TRBV12-3/TRBV12-4,TRBD1
TGTGCCAGCAGTTTCCAACCTATTACCGGTGGCTACACCTTC,CASSFQPITGGYTF,-,TRBJ1-2,TRBV27,-
TGTGCTAGCAGCCTGGGGACTAGCGGGAGCTACGAGCAGTACTTC,CASSLGTSGSYEQYF,-,TRBJ2-7,TRBV7-7,TRBD2
TGTGCCTGGATGTTGGAGCGGGAGGGCCGCGAGCAGTACTTC,CAWMLEREGREQYF,-,TRBJ2-7,TRBV30,TRBD2
TGTGCCACCAGTGATTTGTATCGACAGGACGAGCAGTACTTC,CATSDLYRQDEQYF,-,TRBJ2-7,TRBV24-1,-
TGTGCCAGCAGTCCCACAGGGGGCAAGGATACTGAAGCTTTCTTT,CASSPTGGKDTEAFF,-,TRBJ1-1,TRBV6-4,TRBD1
TGTGCCACTGGGATGATCGGACACTTGAACACTGAAGCTTTCTTT,CATGMIGHLNTEAFF,-,TRBJ1-1,TRBV19,-
TGTGCCAGTAGTATCGTCTCCAGCTCTGGAAACACCATATATTTT,CASSIVSSSGNTIYF,-,TRBJ1-3,TRBV19,-
TGTGCCAGCAGTGACCGTAGCGGGACTTCCTACGAGCAGTACTTC,CASSDRSGTSYEQYF,-,TRBJ2-7,TRBV6-1,TRBD2
TGCGCCAGCAGACAAGGGACTAGCGGGACCACAGATACGCAGTATTTT,CASRQGTSGTTDTQYF,-,TRBJ2-3,TRBV5-1,TRBD2
TGTGCCAGCAGTTACAGGGGAAATGAAAAACTGTTTTTT,CASSYRGNEKLFF,-,TRBJ1-4,TRBV6-5,-
TGCAGCGTTCTGACAGATTACGAGCAGTACTTC,CSVLTDYEQYF,-,TRBJ2-7,TRBV29-1,-
TGTGCCAGCAGCTTGGTGGGACACAGCTCCTACAATGAGCAGTTCTTC,CASSLVGHSSYNEQFF,-,TRBJ2-1,TRBV5-5,-
TGCGCCAGCAGTGAGGTCCTTCCTGTGTGGGGGGCGAACACCGGGGAGCTGTTTTTT,CASSEVLPVWGANTGELFF,-,TRBJ2-2,TRBV10-1,-
TGTGCCAGTAGTAGCGGGACAGGGGGAGAACAGCCCCAGCATTTT,CASSSGTGGEQPQHF,-,TRBJ1-5,TRBV19,TRBD1
TGTGCCAGCAGTTACAGGGGTTGGGATTCACCCCTCCACTTT,CASSYRGWDSPLHF,-,TRBJ1-6,TRBV6-2/TRBV6-3,-
TGTGCCAGTAGAAAGGGACTAGCGGCGAACACCGGGGAGCTGTTTTTT,CASRKGLAANTGELFF,few,TRBJ2-2,TRBV19,TRBD2
TGTGCCAGCAGTTTTTTAGGCCCCGGGAGGAATGAGCAGTTCTTC,CASSFLGPGRNEQFF,once,TRBJ2-1,TRBV27,TRBD2
TGTGCCAGCAGGTTCGTGACCGGGACAGGGGACTATGGCTACACCTTC,CASRFVTGTGDYGYTF,-,TRBJ1-2,TRBV28,TRBD1
TGTGCCAGCAGTGCCCTTAAGGGGCACCGCGGCTCTGGAAACACCATATATTTT,CASSALKGHRGSGNTIYF,-,TRBJ1-3,TRBV25-1,-
TGCAGCGTTGATGTGAGGAACTATGGCTACACCTTC,CSVDVRNYGYTF,-,TRBJ1-2,TRBV29-1,-
TGTGCCAGCAGCTTGGTTTCGGGGACTAATGAAAAACTGTTTTTT,CASSLVSGTNEKLFF,once,TRBJ1-4,TRBV5-6,-
TGCGCCAGCAGGACAGGGGGAACTAATGAAAAACTGTTTTTT,CASRTGGTNEKLFF,-,TRBJ1-4,TRBV5-1,TRBD1
TGTGCCTGGAGTGGGACTAGCGGGGCCTCGTTCCAGTACTTC,CAWSGTSGASFQYF,-,TRBJ2-5,TRBV30,TRBD2
TGTGCCAGCTCACCTGTGTTAGCGGGAGGAGGGACCTACGAGCAGTACTTC,CASSPVLAGGGTYEQYF,few,TRBJ2-7,TRBV18,TRBD2
TGTGCCAGCAGTTCGGGGGACAGGGAAAAGTTCTTT,CASSSGDREKFF,-,TRBJ1-1,TRBV12-3/TRBV12-4,TRBD1
TGTGCCAGCAGCTTATCCCTTCAGGACTACGAGCAGTACTTC,CASSLSLQDYEQYF,-,TRBJ2-7,TRBV7-2,-
TGTGCCAGCAGCTCCGAAGCACGACAGACCGAGCAGTACTTC,CASSSEARQTEQYF,-,TRBJ2-7,TRBV5-4,-
TGTGCCAGCACCCCGGTGTGGGCGGGAGGACACAATGAGCAGTTCTTC,CASTPVWAGGHNEQFF,-,TRBJ2-1,TRBV7-2,TRBD2
TGTGCCTGGATGCAGGCTGGAAACACCATATATTTT,CAWMQAGNTIYF,once,TRBJ1-3,TRBV30,-
TGTGCCAGTAGAGACAGGGAGGTAAACACTGAAGCTTTCTTT,CASRDREVNTEAFF,-,TRBJ1-1,TRBV19,TRBD1
TGTGCCAGCAGACCCGGCTGGGGGCCCTATGGCTACACCTTC,CASRPGWGPYGYTF,few,TRBJ1-2,TRBV6-4,-
TGTGCCAGCAGCCAAATCACTAGAGCTGAAGCTTTCTTT,CASSQITRAEAFF,-,TRBJ1-1,TRBV11-2,-
TGCAGTGCGTCACAGGGAGATACGCAGTATTTT,CSASQGDTQYF,-,TRBJ2-3,TRBV20-1,-
TGTGCCACCAGTGATCCGGGACAGGCCTTCTACGAGCAGTACTTC,CATSDPGQAFYEQYF,-,TRBJ2-7,TRBV24-1,TRBD1
TGCGCCAGCAGTGAGTGGGGCGGGAGCAATGAGCAGTTCTTC,CASSEWGGSNEQFF,-,TRBJ2-1,TRBV10-2,TRBD2
TGCGCCAGCAGTAACAGAGCCGATACTGAAAAACTGTTTTTT,CASSNRADTEKLFF,-,TRBJ1-4,TRBV4-1,-
TGTGCCAGCAGCGGGGGACTAGCGGCAGATACGCAGTATTTT,CASSGGLAADTQYF,once,TRBJ2-3,TRBV7-3,TRBD2
TGTGCCTGGAGTATACCGGGACAGTATAATTCACCCCTCCACTTT,CAWSIPGQYNSPLHF,-,TRBJ1-6,TRBV30,TRBD1
TGTGCCAGCAGGGGGGGTGTCTATGGCTACACCTTC,CASRGGVYGYTF,few,TRBJ1-2,TRBV28,-
TGTGCCAGCAGCCAAAACACTCACTTTTCGGGACAGGGAGTGAGGGGCTACACCTTC,CASSQNTHFSGQGVRGYTF,once,TRBJ1-2,TRBV3-1/TRBV3-2,TRBD1
TGTGCCAGCAGCTCATCAGGGAAACAGCCCCAGCATTTT,CASSSSGKQPQHF,-,TRBJ1-5,TRBV5-8,-